Listed below are T cell receptor beta chains from one sample, sequenced in a study of graft-versus-host responses after intestinal transplantation. Measured with immunoSEQ multiplex PCR; TCRdb has only the in-frame clones, and not every one. The sample includes around 84,000 clones, around 83% seen only once; the top ten take approximately 18%. Their target antigens are unknown. The specimen was unstimulated CD8+ T cells sorted from spleen or lymph node cells, collected before intestinal transplant. These receptors were collected from a human donor who received an intestinal transplant. Both conserved end residues are part of each CDR3. The D gene is left open where the match is weak. Size is omitted from some rows. Given values are once, few, many or a class for expanded clones.

>TRBJ2-1|TRBV2|NA|NA
TGTGCCAGCAGCGGGGCGGATGAGCAGTTCTTC
CASSGADEQFF
>TRBJ2-1|TRBV4-1|TRBD2|once
TGCGCCAGCAGCCAAGACCCCGTTCGAGTGCCTAGCGGGTATGAGCAGTTCTTC
CASSQDPVRVPSGYEQFF
>TRBJ1-2|TRBV19|NA|NA
TGTGCCAGTAGTGCACAGGGTGAGGGCTACACCTTC
CASSAQGEGYTF
>TRBJ2-7|TRBV28|NA|NA
TGTGCCAGCAGTTTGGGGGCCTACGAGCAGTACTTC
CASSLGAYEQYF
>TRBJ2-3|TRBV7-3|NA|NA
TGTGCCAGCAGCTTAGGGGACAGCACAGATACGCAGTATTTT
CASSLGDSTDTQYF
>TRBJ1-1|TRBV6-6|NA|NA
TGTGCCAGCAGTTTGAGGGGCAGCCCTGAAGCTTTCTTT
CASSLRGSPEAFF
>TRBJ2-7|TRBV4-2|TRBD2|NA
TGTGCCAGCAGCCAAGAAGGGATAGCGGGAGACCTCTCCTACGAGCAGTACTTC
CASSQEGIAGDLSYEQYF
>TRBJ1-6|TRBV7-9|NA|NA
TGTGCCAGCAGCTCTTACCGGGACCCAACTTCACCCCTCCACTTT
CASSSYRDPTSPLHF
>TRBJ2-7|TRBV2|NA|NA
TGTGCCAGCACGAGCGTGGGCGAGCAGTACTTC
CASTSVGEQYF
>TRBJ2-1|TRBV7-3|NA|NA
TGTGCCAGCAGCTTAACGCTGGGTGATGAGCAGTTCTTC
CASSLTLGDEQFF
>TRBJ2-1|TRBV28|NA|NA
TGTGCCAGCTCTCTTCGGTGGAATTTCAATGAGCAGTTCTTC
CASSLRWNFNEQFF
>TRBJ2-1|TRBV4-2|NA|NA
TGTGCCAGCAGCCAAGATAGGGGGGACTACAATGAGCAGTTCTTC
CASSQDRGDYNEQFF
>TRBJ2-3|TRBV27|TRBD1|NA
TGTGCCAGCAGTTTAGTTTGGACAGGGGGAACAGATACGCAGTATTTT
CASSLVWTGGTDTQYF
>TRBJ1-5|TRBV4-1|NA|NA
TGCGCCAGCAGCCAGGGCGTGGAATTTTATAGCAATCAGCCCCAGCATTTT
CASSQGVEFYSNQPQHF
>TRBJ2-3|TRBV15|NA|NA
TGTGCCACCAGCGGTCTGCGCACAGATACGCAGTATTTT
CATSGLRTDTQYF
>TRBJ2-1|TRBV7-3|NA|NA
TGTGCCAGCAGCTTAGCAGTTCTCAATGAGCAGTTCTTC
CASSLAVLNEQFF
>TRBJ2-1|TRBV10-2|NA|NA
TGCGCCAGTGGGAGAGTATTGAGGACCTACAATGAGCAGTTCTTC
CASGRVLRTYNEQFF
>TRBJ2-7|TRBV6-1|NA|NA
TGTGCCAGCAGGGAGCTAGGGGAGCAGTACTTC
CASRELGEQYF
>TRBJ1-5|TRBV6-5|NA|few
TGTGCCAGCGGCAAGGGGGGGCTGGAGCCCCAGCATTTT
CASGKGGLEPQHF
>TRBJ2-1|TRBV6-1|NA|NA
TGTGCCAGCCTCGAGGTCAGTGGGGATGAGCAGTTCTTC
CASLEVSGDEQFF
>TRBJ2-3|TRBV4-1|NA|few
TGCGCCAGCAGCCGTACTACCACAGATACGCAGTATTTT
CASSRTTTDTQYF
>TRBJ2-7|TRBV6-5|NA|NA
TGTGCCAGCAGTTTTGACGGCATGCCATTCTACGAGCAGTACTTC
CASSFDGMPFYEQYF
>TRBJ2-7|TRBV5-5|NA|NA
TGTGCCAGCAGCCACAGGCTACCCCCCATCTACGAGCAGTACTTC
CASSHRLPPIYEQYF
>TRBJ1-4|TRBV2|TRBD1|few
TGTGCCAGCAGACCCGGGACAGGGGAAAAACTGTTTTTT
CASRPGTGEKLFF
>TRBJ1-4|TRBV11-2|NA|NA
TGTGCCAGCAGCTTATGGACCTCTCAAAGCGAAAAACTGTTTTTT
CASSLWTSQSEKLFF
>TRBJ1-1|TRBV2|NA|NA
TGTGCCAGCAGAGGGGCTATGAACACTGAAGCTTTCTTT
CASRGAMNTEAFF
>TRBJ1-5|TRBV6-9|NA|NA
TGTGCCAGCAGTTTCCCCAGGGGAAATCAGCCCCAGCATTTT
CASSFPRGNQPQHF
>TRBJ2-1|TRBV11-2|TRBD2|NA
TGTGCCAGCAGCTTAGATCAGGTCAGCGGGGGGGCCTATGAGCAGTTCTTC
CASSLDQVSGGAYEQFF
>TRBJ1-1|TRBV15|TRBD1|NA
TGTGCCACCAGCAGGCACCCTTTACGGGACAGGAAGAACACTGAAGCTTTCTTT
CATSRHPLRDRKNTEAFF
>TRBJ2-1|TRBV28|NA|NA
TGTGCCAGCAGCGAGCGGATACTAGACAATGAGCAGTTCTTC
CASSERILDNEQFF
>TRBJ2-3|TRBV9|NA|NA
TGTGCCAGCAGCGTAGAGCCCATAGATACGCAGTATTTT
CASSVEPIDTQYF
>TRBJ2-7|TRBV27|TRBD2|NA
TGTGCCAGCAGTTTTTCCGGACTAGCGGGAGAATCCTACGAGCAGTACTTC
CASSFSGLAGESYEQYF
>TRBJ2-3|TRBV5-1|TRBD1|NA
TGCGCCAGCAGCTTGGAGGTCAGGGGGTGTAAGACAGATACGCAGTATTTT
CASSLEVRGCKTDTQYF
>TRBJ2-7|TRBV20-1|NA|NA
TGCAGTGCTAGAGCTTCCTACGAGCAGTACTTC
CSARASYEQYF
>TRBJ2-3|TRBV5-5|NA|NA
TGTGCCAGCAGCATCACCAGGGCCGCCTGGGGAGATACGCAGTATTTT
CASSITRAAWGDTQYF
>TRBJ2-7|TRBV7-6|TRBD1|NA
TGTGCCAGCAGCTTAGAGGAGACAGGGAGATACGAGCAGTACTTC
CASSLEETGRYEQYF
>TRBJ2-7|TRBV6-5|NA|NA
TGTGCCAGCAGTTACCCGACAGCATCCTACGAGCAGTACTTC
CASSYPTASYEQYF
>TRBJ2-5|TRBV7-9|NA|once
TGTGCCAGCAGCTTAGTTCCGGGTCCTAAGGAGACCCAGTACTTC
CASSLVPGPKETQYF
>TRBJ1-4|TRBV5-4|TRBD1|NA
TGTGCCAGCAGCTTGGAGGGACAGGCAGAAAAACTGTTTTTT
CASSLEGQAEKLFF
>TRBJ2-5|TRBV6-6|TRBD2|NA
TGTGCCAGCAGTTACCTAGCGGAGCCCCAAGAGACCCAGTACTTC
CASSYLAEPQETQYF